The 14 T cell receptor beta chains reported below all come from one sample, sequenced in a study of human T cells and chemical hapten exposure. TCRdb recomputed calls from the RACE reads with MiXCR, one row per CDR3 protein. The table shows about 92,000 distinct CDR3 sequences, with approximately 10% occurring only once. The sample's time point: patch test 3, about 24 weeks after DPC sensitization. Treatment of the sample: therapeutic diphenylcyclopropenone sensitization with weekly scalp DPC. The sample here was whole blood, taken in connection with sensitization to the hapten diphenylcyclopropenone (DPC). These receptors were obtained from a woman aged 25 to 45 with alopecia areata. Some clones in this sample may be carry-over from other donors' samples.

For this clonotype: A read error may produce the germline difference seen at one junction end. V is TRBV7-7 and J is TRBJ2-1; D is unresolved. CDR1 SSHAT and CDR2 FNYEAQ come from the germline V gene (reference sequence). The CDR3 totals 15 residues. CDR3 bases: TGTGCTAGCAGCTTATCCCTGGACCGACAAAATGAGCAGTTCTTC. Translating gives CASSLSLDRQNEQFF.

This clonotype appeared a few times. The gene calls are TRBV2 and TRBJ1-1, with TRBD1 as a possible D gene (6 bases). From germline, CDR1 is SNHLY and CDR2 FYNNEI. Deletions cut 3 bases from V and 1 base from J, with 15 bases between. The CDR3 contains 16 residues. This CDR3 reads CASSEGWVGGNTEAFF. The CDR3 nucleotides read TGTGCCAGCAGTGAGGGCTGGGTAGGGGGGAACACTGAAGCTTTCTTT.

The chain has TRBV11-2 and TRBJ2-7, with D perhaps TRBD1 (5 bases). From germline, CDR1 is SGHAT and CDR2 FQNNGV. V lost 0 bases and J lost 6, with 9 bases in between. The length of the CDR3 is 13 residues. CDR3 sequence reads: CASSLETGAEQYV. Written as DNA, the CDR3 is TGTGCCAGCAGCTTAGAAACAGGCGCCGAGCAGTACGTC.

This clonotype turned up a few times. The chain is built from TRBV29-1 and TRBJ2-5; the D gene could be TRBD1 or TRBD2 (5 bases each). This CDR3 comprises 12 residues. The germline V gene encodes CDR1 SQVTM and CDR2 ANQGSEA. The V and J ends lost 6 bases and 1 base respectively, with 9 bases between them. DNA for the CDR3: TGCAGCGTCAGGGAGCTCCAAGAGACCCAGTACTTC. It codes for CSVRELQETQYF.

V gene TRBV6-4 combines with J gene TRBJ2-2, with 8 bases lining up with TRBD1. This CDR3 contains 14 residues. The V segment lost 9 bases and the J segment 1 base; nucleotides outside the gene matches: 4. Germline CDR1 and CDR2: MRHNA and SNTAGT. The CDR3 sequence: CARGGQGNTGELFF. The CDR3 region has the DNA TGTGCCAGGGGAGGACAGGGGAACACCGGGGAGCTGTTTTTT.

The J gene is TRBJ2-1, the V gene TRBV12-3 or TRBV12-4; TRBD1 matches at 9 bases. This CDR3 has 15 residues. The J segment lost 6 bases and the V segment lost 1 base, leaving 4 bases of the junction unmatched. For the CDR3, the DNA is TGTGCCAGCAGTTTAGGGACAGGGGTTGTCAATGAGCAGTTCTTC. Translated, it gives CASSLGTGVVNEQFF.

The CDR3 reads CASTRGGANHIQYF. CDR3 nucleotides: TGTGCCAGCACCCGAGGGGGGGCTAATCACATTCAGTACTTC. The V call is TRBV28, the J call TRBJ2-4; tentative D call: TRBD2 (7 bases). Between the trimmed V and J ends, which lost 7 bases and 8 bases, there was a span of 18 bases. Germline values: CDR1 MDHEN, CDR2 SYDVKM. This CDR3 region has 14 residues.

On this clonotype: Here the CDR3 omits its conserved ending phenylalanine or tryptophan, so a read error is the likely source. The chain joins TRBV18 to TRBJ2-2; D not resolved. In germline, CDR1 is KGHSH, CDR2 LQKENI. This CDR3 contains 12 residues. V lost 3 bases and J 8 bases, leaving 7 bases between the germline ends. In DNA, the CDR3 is TGTGCCAGCTCACCGTCGGTGGGGGAGCTGTTTTCT. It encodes CASSPSVGELFS.

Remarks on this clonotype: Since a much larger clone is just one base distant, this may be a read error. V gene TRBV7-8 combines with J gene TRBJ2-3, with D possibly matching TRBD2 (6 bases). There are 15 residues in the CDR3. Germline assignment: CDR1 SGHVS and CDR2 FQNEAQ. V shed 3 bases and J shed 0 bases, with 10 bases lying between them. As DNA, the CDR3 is TGTGCCAGCAGCTTCCTAGCGTTTAGCACAGATACGCAGTATTTT. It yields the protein CASSFLAFSTDTQYF.

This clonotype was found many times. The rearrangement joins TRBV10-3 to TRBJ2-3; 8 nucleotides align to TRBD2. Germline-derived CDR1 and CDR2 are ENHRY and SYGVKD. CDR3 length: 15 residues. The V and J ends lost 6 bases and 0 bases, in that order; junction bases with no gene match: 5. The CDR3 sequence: CAISYSGESTDTQYF. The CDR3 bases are TGTGCCATCAGCTATAGCGGGGAAAGCACAGATACGCAGTATTTT.

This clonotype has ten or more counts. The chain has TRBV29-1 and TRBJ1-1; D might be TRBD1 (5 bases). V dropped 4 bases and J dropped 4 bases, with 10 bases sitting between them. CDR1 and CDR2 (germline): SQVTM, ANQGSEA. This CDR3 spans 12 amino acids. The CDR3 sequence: CSVARGVTEAFF. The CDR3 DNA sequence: TGCAGCGTTGCGCGGGGGGTCACTGAAGCTTTCTTT.

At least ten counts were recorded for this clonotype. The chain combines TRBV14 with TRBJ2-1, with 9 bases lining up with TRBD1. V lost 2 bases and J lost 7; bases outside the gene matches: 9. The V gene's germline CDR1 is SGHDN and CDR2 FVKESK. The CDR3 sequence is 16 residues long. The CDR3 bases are TGTGCCAGCAGCCAAAGGACTCTAGACAGGGGGAATGAGCAGTTCTTC. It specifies CASSQRTLDRGNEQFF.

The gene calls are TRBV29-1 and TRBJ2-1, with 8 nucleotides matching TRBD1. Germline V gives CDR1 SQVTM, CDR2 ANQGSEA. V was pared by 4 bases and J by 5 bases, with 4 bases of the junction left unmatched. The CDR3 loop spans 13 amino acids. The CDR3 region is CSVGDRINNEQFF. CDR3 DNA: TGCAGCGTTGGGGACAGGATCAACAATGAGCAGTTCTTC.

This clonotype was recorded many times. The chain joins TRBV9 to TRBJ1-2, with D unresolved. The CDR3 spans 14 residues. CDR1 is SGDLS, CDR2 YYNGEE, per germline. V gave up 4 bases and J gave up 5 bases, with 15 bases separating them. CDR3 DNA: TGTGCCAGCAGCCCATCGGATGGAGATTATGGCTACACCTTC. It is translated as CASSPSDGDYGYTF.